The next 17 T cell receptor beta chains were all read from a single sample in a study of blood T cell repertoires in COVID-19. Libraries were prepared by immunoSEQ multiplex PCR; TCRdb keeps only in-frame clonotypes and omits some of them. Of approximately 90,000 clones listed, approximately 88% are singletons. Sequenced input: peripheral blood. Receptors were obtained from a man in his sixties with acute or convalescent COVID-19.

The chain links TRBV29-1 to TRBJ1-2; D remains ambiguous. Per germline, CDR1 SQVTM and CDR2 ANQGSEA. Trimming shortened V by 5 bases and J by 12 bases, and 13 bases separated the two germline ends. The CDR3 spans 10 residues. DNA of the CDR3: TGCAGCGTTAATTCAGGAACTCACACCTTC. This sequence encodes CSVNSGTHTF.

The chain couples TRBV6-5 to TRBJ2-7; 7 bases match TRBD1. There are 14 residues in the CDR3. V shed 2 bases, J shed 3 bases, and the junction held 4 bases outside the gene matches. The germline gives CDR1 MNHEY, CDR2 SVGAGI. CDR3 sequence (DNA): TGTGCCAGCAGTTACAGTCCAGGGGGCTACGAGCAGTACTTC. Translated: CASSYSPGGYEQYF.

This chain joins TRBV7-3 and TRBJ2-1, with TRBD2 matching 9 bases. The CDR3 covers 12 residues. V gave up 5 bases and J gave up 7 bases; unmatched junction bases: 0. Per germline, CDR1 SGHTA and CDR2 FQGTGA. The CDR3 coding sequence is TGTGCCAGCAGCAGCGGGAGGAATGAGCAGTTCTTC. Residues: CASSSGRNEQFF.

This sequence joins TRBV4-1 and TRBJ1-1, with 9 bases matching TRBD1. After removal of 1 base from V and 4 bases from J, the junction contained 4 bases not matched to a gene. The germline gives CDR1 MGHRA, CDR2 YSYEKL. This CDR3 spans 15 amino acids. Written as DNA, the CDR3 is TGCGCCAGCAGCCAAGCGGGACAGGGAGGCACTGAAGCTTTCTTT. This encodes CASSQAGQGGTEAFF.

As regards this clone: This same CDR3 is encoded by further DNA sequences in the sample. The CDR3 region is CASSRDRGLTDTQYF. DNA for the CDR3: TGTGCCAGCAGTCGGGACAGGGGTCTCACAGATACGCAGTATTTT. The genes are TRBV7-3 and TRBJ2-3; 10 bases line up with TRBD1. In germline, CDR1 is SGHTA, CDR2 FQGTGA. The CDR3 loop spans 15 amino acids. After removal of 6 bases from V and 2 bases from J, the junction contained 5 bases not matched to a gene. The full variable domain, rest sourced from reference TRBV7-3 and TRBJ2-3, is GAGVSQTPSNKVTEKGKYVELRCDPISGHTALYWYRQSLGQGPEFLIYFQGTGAADDSGLPNDRFFAVRPEGSVSTLKIQRTERGDSAVYLCASSRDRGLTDTQYFGPGTRLTVL.

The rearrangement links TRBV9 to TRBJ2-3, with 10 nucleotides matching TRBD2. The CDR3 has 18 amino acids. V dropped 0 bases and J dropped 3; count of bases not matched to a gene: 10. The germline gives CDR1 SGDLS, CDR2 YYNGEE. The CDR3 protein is CASSVGASGRSGTDTQYF. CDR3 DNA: TGTGCCAGCAGCGTAGGGGCTAGCGGGAGAAGTGGGACAGATACGCAGTATTTT.

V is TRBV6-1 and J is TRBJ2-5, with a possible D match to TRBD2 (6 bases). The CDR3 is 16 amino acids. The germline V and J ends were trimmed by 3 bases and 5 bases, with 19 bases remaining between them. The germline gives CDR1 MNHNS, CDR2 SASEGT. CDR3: CASSDFAGITRETQYF. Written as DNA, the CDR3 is TGTGCCAGCAGTGATTTTGCGGGAATAACTCGGGAGACCCAGTACTTC.

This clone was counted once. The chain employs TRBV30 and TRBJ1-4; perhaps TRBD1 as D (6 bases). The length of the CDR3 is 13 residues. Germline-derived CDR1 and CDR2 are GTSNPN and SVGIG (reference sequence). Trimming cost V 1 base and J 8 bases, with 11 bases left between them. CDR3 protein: CAWSGGGYEKLFF. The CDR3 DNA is TGTGCCTGGAGTGGAGGGGGTTACGAAAAACTGTTTTTT. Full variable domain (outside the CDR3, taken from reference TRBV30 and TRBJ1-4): SQTIHQWPATLVQPVGSPLSLECTVEGTSNPNLYWYRQAAGRGLQLLFYSVGIGQISSEVPQNLSASRPQDRQFILSSKKLLLSDSGFYLCAWSGGGYEKLFFGSGTQLSVL.

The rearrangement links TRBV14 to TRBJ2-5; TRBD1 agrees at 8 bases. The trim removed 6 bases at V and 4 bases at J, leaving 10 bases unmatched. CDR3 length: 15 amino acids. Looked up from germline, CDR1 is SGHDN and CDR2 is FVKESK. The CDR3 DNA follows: TGTGCCAGCAGGGATACAGGGGGATCTGCAGAGACCCAGTACTTC. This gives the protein CASRDTGGSAETQYF.

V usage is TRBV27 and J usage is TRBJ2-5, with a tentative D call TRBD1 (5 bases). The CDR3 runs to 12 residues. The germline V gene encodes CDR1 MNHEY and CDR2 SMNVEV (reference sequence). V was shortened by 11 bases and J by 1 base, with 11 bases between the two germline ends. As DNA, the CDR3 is TGTGCCTCCGGACACTTCCAAGAGACCCAGTACTTC. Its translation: CASGHFQETQYF.

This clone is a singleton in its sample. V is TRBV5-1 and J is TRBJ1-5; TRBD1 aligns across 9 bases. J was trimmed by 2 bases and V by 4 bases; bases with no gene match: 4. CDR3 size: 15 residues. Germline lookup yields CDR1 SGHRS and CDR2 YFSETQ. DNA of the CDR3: TGCGCCAGCAGCCGGACAGGGGATGGCAATCAGCCCCAGCATTTT. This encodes CASSRTGDGNQPQHF.

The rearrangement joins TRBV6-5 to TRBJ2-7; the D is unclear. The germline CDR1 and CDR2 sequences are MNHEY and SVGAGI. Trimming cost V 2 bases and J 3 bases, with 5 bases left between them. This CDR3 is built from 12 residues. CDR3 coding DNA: TGTGCCAGCAGTTACCTGTACTACGAGCAGTACTTC. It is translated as CASSYLYYEQYF.

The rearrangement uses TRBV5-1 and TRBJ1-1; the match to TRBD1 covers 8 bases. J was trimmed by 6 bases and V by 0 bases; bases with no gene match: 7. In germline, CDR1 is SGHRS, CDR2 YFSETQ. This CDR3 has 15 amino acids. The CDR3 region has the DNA TGCGCCAGCAGCTTGGATCAGGGGGCCGGCGCTGAAGCTTTCTTT. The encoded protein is CASSLDQGAGAEAFF.

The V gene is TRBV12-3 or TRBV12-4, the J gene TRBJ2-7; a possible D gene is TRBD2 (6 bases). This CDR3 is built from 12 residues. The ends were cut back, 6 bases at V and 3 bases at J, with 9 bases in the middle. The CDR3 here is CASSQTSYEQYF. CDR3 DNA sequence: TGTGCCAGCAGCCAGACTAGCTACGAGCAGTACTTC.

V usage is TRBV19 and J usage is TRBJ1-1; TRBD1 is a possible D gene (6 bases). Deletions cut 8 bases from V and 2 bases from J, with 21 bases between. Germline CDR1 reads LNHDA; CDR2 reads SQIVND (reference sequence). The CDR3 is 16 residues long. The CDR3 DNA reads TGTGCCAGTCAAGATTTAGGACAGCATTCTAACACTGAAGCTTTCTTT. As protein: CASQDLGQHSNTEAFF.

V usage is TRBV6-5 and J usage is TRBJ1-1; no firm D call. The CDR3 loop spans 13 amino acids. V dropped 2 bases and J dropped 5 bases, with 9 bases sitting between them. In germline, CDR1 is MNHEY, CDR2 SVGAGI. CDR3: CASSYPAGTEAFF. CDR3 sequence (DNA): TGTGCCAGCAGTTACCCAGCCGGGACTGAAGCTTTCTTT.

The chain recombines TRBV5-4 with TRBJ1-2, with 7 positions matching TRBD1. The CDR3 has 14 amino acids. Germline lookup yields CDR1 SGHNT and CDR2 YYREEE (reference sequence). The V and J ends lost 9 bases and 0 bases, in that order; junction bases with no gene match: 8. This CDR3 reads CATGTAPTNYGYTF. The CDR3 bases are TGTGCCACCGGGACAGCCCCTACTAACTATGGCTACACCTTC.